Presented here are 27 T cell receptor beta chains from one specimen sequenced in a study of T cell responses to AZD1222 COVID-19 vaccine. Profiling relied on immunoSEQ multiplex PCR, and the TCRdb table lists in-frame clones only, not all of them. The table records tens of thousands of clones, about 90% of them present only once. The sample here was peripheral blood, taken 28 days after the second AZD1222 dose. The source is an adult who received the AZD1222 COVID-19 vaccine.

This chain links TRBV7-2 with TRBJ1-1; D not certain. V was clipped by 5 bases and J by 4 bases, with 14 bases between them. Germline-derived CDR1 and CDR2 are SGHTA and FQGNSA. The CDR3 length is 14 residues. This CDR3 is CASSHRHPGTEAFF. Here the CDR3 DNA reads TGTGCCAGCAGCCATCGACACCCGGGCACTGAAGCTTTCTTT.

DNA for the CDR3: TGTGCCAGCAGTACTATCCCGAACACTGAAGCTTTCTTT. Its protein is CASSTIPNTEAFF. The chain uses TRBV6-5 and TRBJ1-1; D gene unclear. The germline gives CDR1 MNHEY, CDR2 SVGAGI. The CDR3 runs 13 residues. The V end lost 5 bases, the J end lost 1 base, and 8 bases lay between the germline ends.

This clone was seen once. V and J are TRBV5-4 and TRBJ1-4; TRBD1 might be the D (5 bases). CDR1 SGHNT and CDR2 YYREEE come from the germline V gene (reference sequence). V was pared by 4 bases and J by 10 bases, with 20 bases between. This CDR3 has 15 residues. CDR3 DNA: TGTGCCAGCAGCACTTCCGGGACGATAGACGGAAAACTGTTTTTT. Amino acids: CASSTSGTIDGKLFF.

In its sample, this clone was seen once. The V gene is TRBV19, the J gene TRBJ2-3, with D possibly TRBD2 on 5 matching bases. The CDR3 is 17 amino acids. Germline loops: CDR1 LNHDA, CDR2 SQIVND (reference sequence). V was clipped by 0 bases and J by 6 bases, with 19 bases between them. The DNA for the CDR3 is TGTGCCAGTAGTATAGATCAAGGGCTCCCGAGGGCGGATACGCAGTATTTT. This translates into CASSIDQGLPRADTQYF.

This chain joins TRBV28 and TRBJ2-3, with TRBD2 matching over 13 bases. Unmatched junction bases numbered 6, after V lost 6 bases and J lost 3 bases. Germline V CDR1 and CDR2: MDHEN, SYDVKM. The CDR3 sequence is 16 residues long. The CDR3 loop reads CASSRWTSGSTDTQYF. CDR3 DNA: TGTGCCAGCAGCCGGTGGACTAGCGGGAGTACAGATACGCAGTATTTT.

This rearrangement joins TRBV27 to TRBJ1-1; TRBD1 matches at 9 bases. CDR1 is MNHEY, CDR2 SMNVEV, per germline (reference sequence). The CDR3 covers 14 residues. The J segment lost 4 bases and the V segment lost 4 bases, leaving 4 bases of the junction unmatched. Here the CDR3 reads CASSSDRGVTEAFF. The CDR3 DNA reads TGTGCCAGCAGTTCAGACAGGGGGGTCACTGAAGCTTTCTTT.

The V gene is TRBV7-2, the J gene TRBJ2-7, with no clear D. Germline assignment: CDR1 SGHTA and CDR2 FQGNSA. This CDR3 is 15 amino acids long. Trimming removed 5 bases at V and 3 bases at J, with 17 bases between. CDR3 DNA sequence: TGTGCCAGCAGCCCCTTGGTTACCACAGACTACGAGCAGTACTTC. Encoded protein: CASSPLVTTDYEQYF. Together with reference TRBV7-2 and TRBJ2-7, the CDR3 gives the full variable domain: GAGVSQSPSNKVTEKGKDVELRCDPISGHTALYWYRQSLGQGLEFLIYFQGNSAPDKSGLPSDRFSAERTGGSVSTLTIQRTQQEDSAVYLCASSPLVTTDYEQYFGPGTRLTVT.

V usage is TRBV6-1 and J usage is TRBJ2-7, with no clear D. In germline, CDR1 is MNHNS, CDR2 SASEGT. Deletions cut 2 bases from V and 5 bases from J, with 10 bases between. This CDR3 spans 13 amino acids. In DNA, the CDR3 is TGTGCCAGCAGTGAATCTGGTAGGAACGAGCAGTACTTC. Amino acid sequence: CASSESGRNEQYF.

The chain combines TRBV5-8 with TRBJ2-3; D is unresolved. Germline loops: CDR1 SGHTS, CDR2 YDEGEE. V gave up 1 base and J gave up 4 bases, with 4 bases separating them. The CDR3 spans 12 residues. The CDR3 sequence: CASSLFPDTQYF. The CDR3 region has the DNA TGTGCCAGCAGCTTGTTTCCAGATACGCAGTATTTT.

The CDR3 here is CASSFLFAGLRWNQPQHF. The CDR3 DNA sequence: TGTGCCAGCAGCTTCTTATTCGCGGGGTTAAGGTGGAATCAGCCCCAGCATTTT. The rearrangement uses TRBV7-9 and TRBJ1-5; the D is unclear. This CDR3 region has 18 residues. From germline, CDR1 is SEHNR and CDR2 FQNEAQ (reference sequence). V lost 3 bases and J lost 4, with 22 bases in between.

This chain uses TRBV11-3 with TRBJ1-5, with D possibly matching TRBD1 (5 bases). Germline values: CDR1 SGHNT, CDR2 YENEEA. The CDR3 consists of 16 residues. V lost 1 base and J 5 bases, leaving 15 bases between the germline ends. The CDR3 region has the DNA TGTGCCAGCAGCTTAGTGTGGCAGGGCGCTCATCAGCCCCAGCATTTT. Protein sequence: CASSLVWQGAHQPQHF.

The V gene is TRBV24-1, the J gene TRBJ2-1, with D possibly matching TRBD1 (5 bases). V was pared by 1 base and J by 9 bases, with 18 bases between. The germline V gene has CDR1 KGHDR and CDR2 SFDVKD. CDR3 length equals 16 residues. CDR3: CATSDLSPTAVGEQFF. DNA for the CDR3: TGTGCCACCAGTGATTTATCCCCGACAGCTGTCGGTGAGCAGTTCTTC.

In this sample, this clone turned up once. The genes are TRBV5-1 and TRBJ1-6; TRBD1 agrees at 8 bases. Germline assignment: CDR1 SGHRS and CDR2 YFSETQ. The V and J ends lost 6 bases and 10 bases, in that order; junction bases with no gene match: 12. The CDR3 contains 15 residues. The chain's CDR3 is CASTSTGAGESPLHF. The CDR3, as DNA: TGCGCCAGCACCTCGACAGGGGCGGGTGAATCACCCCTCCACTTT.

This rearrangement joins TRBV19 to TRBJ1-3; TRBD1 agrees at 10 bases. Germline CDR1 is LNHDA and CDR2 is SQIVND (reference sequence). The ends lost 4 bases at V and 4 bases at J; junction bases unmatched: 10. CDR3 length: 17 amino acids. DNA for the CDR3: TGTGCCAGTAGTACTCTCGGGACAGGGGTGCGGGGAAACACCATATATTTT. Residues: CASSTLGTGVRGNTIYF.

The J gene is TRBJ1-5, the V gene TRBV25-1; tentatively, D is TRBD1 (6 bases). CDR3 size: 14 residues. V was trimmed by 3 bases and J by 1 base, leaving 7 bases between them. The germline gives CDR1 MGHDK, CDR2 SYGVNS. As DNA, the CDR3 is TGTGCCAGCAGTGACAGGGGAAGCAATCAGCCCCAGCATTTT. It specifies CASSDRGSNQPQHF. Full variable domain (rest looked up from reference TRBV25-1 and TRBJ1-5): EADIYQTPRYLVIGTGKKITLECSQTMGHDKMYWYQQDPGMELHLIHYSYGVNSTEKGDLSSESTVSRIRTEHFPLTLESARPSHTSQYLCASSDRGSNQPQHFGDGTRLSIL.

This clone was observed once. The rearrangement links TRBV2 to TRBJ2-7, with 12 bases lining up with TRBD1. V shed 5 bases and J 5 bases; nucleotides not matched to a gene: 10. The CDR3 is 16 amino acids. Germline values: CDR1 SNHLY, CDR2 FYNNEI. The CDR3 DNA is TGTGCCAGCAGTTCCTACGCCGGGACAGGGGGCAACGAGCAGTACTTC. Amino acids: CASSSYAGTGGNEQYF.

The CDR3 DNA sequence: TGTGCCTGGAGTGTAAGTGCCAATGGGGGCTACACCTTC. Its protein product is CAWSVSANGGYTF. V usage is TRBV30 and J usage is TRBJ1-2; D is unresolved. The CDR3 covers 13 residues. CDR1 GTSNPN and CDR2 SVGIG come from the germline V gene (reference sequence). Trimming removed 0 bases from V and 8 bases from J, with 13 bases in between.

V and J are TRBV7-8 and TRBJ1-2; D may be TRBD1 (6 bases). The V and J ends lost 4 bases and 4 bases respectively, with 13 bases between them. CDR3 length equals 14 residues. Germline-derived CDR1 and CDR2 are SGHVS and FQNEAQ. CDR3 protein: CASSSRGGGYGYTF. For the CDR3, the DNA is TGTGCCAGCAGCTCCCGAGGGGGAGGCTATGGCTACACCTTC.

This rearrangement joins TRBV6-6 to TRBJ2-3; D unresolved. Trimming took off 6 bases at V and 2 bases at J, with 6 bases between the two ends. The germline gives CDR1 MNHNY, CDR2 SVGAGI (reference sequence). CDR3 length: 12 amino acids. DNA of the CDR3: TGTGCCAGCAGGGGTGACACAGATACGCAGTATTTT. Translating it yields CASRGDTDTQYF.

The chain has TRBV5-8 and TRBJ1-5; 8 nucleotides line up with TRBD1. The CDR3 runs to 18 residues. Germline V gene lookup returns CDR1 SGHTS and CDR2 YDEGEE. Losses at the gene ends were 2 bases for V and 2 bases for J; bases not matched to a gene: 12. CDR3 in amino acids: CASSFSYLQGVGNQPQHF. In DNA form, the CDR3 reads TGTGCCAGCAGCTTTTCATACCTACAGGGGGTTGGCAATCAGCCCCAGCATTTT.

V usage is TRBV28 and J usage is TRBJ1-3; no reliable D call. The ends were cut back, 8 bases at V and 6 bases at J, with 11 bases in the middle. The CDR3 loop spans 12 amino acids. CDR1 is MDHEN and CDR2 is SYDVKM in the germline V gene. This CDR3 reads CASGSGANTIYF. CDR3 DNA sequence: TGTGCCAGCGGATCGGGAGCAAACACCATATATTTT. Complete variable domain (other parts from reference TRBV28 and TRBJ1-3): DVKVTQSSRYLVKRTGEKVFLECVQDMDHENMFWYRQDPGLGLRLIYFSYDVKMKEKGDIPEGYSVSREKKERFSLILESASTNQTSMYLCASGSGANTIYFGEGSWLTVV.

The chain uses TRBV7-2 and TRBJ1-3, with D unresolved. This CDR3 contains 15 residues. The germline CDR1 and CDR2 sequences are SGHTA and FQGNSA. Trimming cost V 3 bases and J 0 bases, with 9 bases left between them. For the CDR3, the DNA is TGTGCCAGCAGCTTTAGTGTGAGCTCTGGAAACACCATATATTTT. It yields the protein CASSFSVSSGNTIYF.

This chain uses TRBV3-1 (or the pseudogene TRBV3-2) with TRBJ2-7; D gene uncertain. Germline-derived CDR1 and CDR2 are LGHDT and YNNKEL (reference sequence). The CDR3 loop spans 14 amino acids. Trimming took 5 bases from V and 0 from J, leaving 11 bases between them. The CDR3 sequence is CASSFTTSSYEQYF. The CDR3 nucleotides are TGTGCCAGCAGCTTTACAACAAGCTCCTACGAGCAGTACTTC.

The rearrangement uses TRBV4-1 and TRBJ2-7; tentative D call: TRBD2 (7 bases). This CDR3 has 17 amino acids. Germline-derived CDR1 and CDR2 are MGHRA and YSYEKL. V was shortened by 1 base and J by 5 bases, with 21 bases between the two germline ends. The CDR3 region has the DNA TGCGCCAGCAGCCAAGTTTTTAGGGGGAGGGCCATCGACGAGCAGTACTTC. Encoded protein: CASSQVFRGRAIDEQYF.

The chain joins TRBV2 to TRBJ2-4; TRBD1 is a possible D gene (6 bases). Germline values: CDR1 SNHLY, CDR2 FYNNEI. The CDR3 loop spans 16 amino acids. The V end lost 2 bases, the J end lost 0 bases, and 11 bases lay between the germline ends. CDR3 coding DNA: TGTGCCAGCAGTGAAACAGGGAAAGGAGCCAAAAACATTCAGTACTTC. This gives the protein CASSETGKGAKNIQYF.

This chain uses TRBV28 with TRBJ2-7; D ambiguous. Per germline, CDR1 MDHEN and CDR2 SYDVKM. This CDR3 spans 15 amino acids. V lost 3 bases and J 0 bases, leaving 12 bases between the germline ends. The CDR3 reads CASSFADVDSYEQYF. Here the CDR3 DNA reads TGTGCCAGCAGTTTTGCGGATGTAGACTCCTACGAGCAGTACTTC. The whole variable domain, filled in from reference TRBV28 and TRBJ2-7, reads DVKVTQSSRYLVKRTGEKVFLECVQDMDHENMFWYRQDPGLGLRLIYFSYDVKMKEKGDIPEGYSVSREKKERFSLILESASTNQTSMYLCASSFADVDSYEQYFGPGTRLTVT.

This chain uses TRBV5-1 with TRBJ1-2; D is undetermined. The CDR3 is made up of 13 amino acids. V dropped 1 base and J dropped 2 bases, with 6 bases sitting between them. CDR1 is SGHRS, CDR2 YFSETQ, per germline. In DNA form, the CDR3 reads TGCGCCAGCAGCTTGTCCCAAAACTATGGCTACACCTTC. Its translation: CASSLSQNYGYTF.